Described below is a single TCR beta chain sequence and its context. Its target is unknown. The V gene end was trimmed by 5 bases and the J gene end by 4 bases; junction bases not matched to a gene: 8. The CDR3 extends over 16 amino acids. Germline lookup yields CDR1 SGHVS and CDR2 FQNEAQ. CD4+ T cells that had been cultured provided DNA sequenced with the Oncomine TCR Beta short-read assay. Someone extracted genomic DNA from cultured CD4+ T cells. One entry per CDR3 protein, called by TCRdb with MiXCR from the PCR reads. The sample has tens of thousands of distinct CDR3 sequences, roughly two fifths seen once. Stated time point: late sampling 161 to 241 days after vaccination in a few convalescent patients. This sample's treatment: approximately nine-day PBMC culture with coronavirus spike peptide pools or control peptides (ViraFEST assay). This specimen comes from a study of vaccination and CD4 T cells after COVID-19. Study-level results: The study found that a median about 87% of reactive clones in convalescent patients appeared only post-vaccination. Convalescent patients displayed spike mono-reactivity in 304 of 307 vaccine-specific clones.

Sequencing used CD4+ T cells from blood, cultured in vitro, obtained about 7 months after SARS-CoV-2 vaccination. The sequence derives from a human donor who had recovered from COVID-19. The chain is built from TRBV7-8 and TRBJ2-3, with 11 positions matching TRBD1. CDR3 DNA sequence: TGTGCCAGCAGCGGTAGGACAGGGGGCAACGCAGATACGCAGTATTTT. Translated: CASSGRTGGNADTQYF.